The rows below give T cell receptor beta chains drawn from one sample of a study of blood T cells in healthy people across ages. TCRdb processed the 5' RACE reads anew with MiXCR; each CDR3 protein has one entry. The sample shows about 900,000 distinct CDR3 sequences, approximately 65% of them seen only once. The sample taken for sequencing was blood. All receptors derive from a man aged 25-45 years in good health. CDR3s include the opening cysteine and the closing phenylalanine or tryptophan. The D gene is left open where the match is weak. The listing skips clone size in some rows; elsewhere it reads once, few, many or a size class.

size	V	J	D	CDR3	DNA
.	TRBV6-2/TRBV6-3	TRBJ2-3	.	CASSYSGHFTDTQYF	TGTGCCAGCAGTTACTCGGGACATTTCACAGATACGCAGTATTTT
.	TRBV5-1	TRBJ2-7	TRBD2	CASSLAFAGGHYEQYF	TGCGCCAGCAGCTTGGCCTTTGCGGGGGGTCACTACGAGCAGTACTTC
few	TRBV7-6	TRBJ1-2	TRBD1	CASSSLGQAKLHYGYTF	TGTGCCAGCAGCTCCCTAGGACAGGCGAAACTACACTATGGCTACACCTTC
few	TRBV5-4	TRBJ2-1	TRBD2	CASSLTRGGAAEQFF	TGTGCCAGCAGCTTGACTCGCGGGGGGGCTGCTGAGCAGTTCTTC
.	TRBV5-1	TRBJ2-1	TRBD2	CASSQTGTIGFF	TGCGCCAGCAGCCAGACCGGGACTATTGGGTTCTTC
.	TRBV9	TRBJ2-1	TRBD2	CASSVTGTSNDEQFF	TGTGCCAGCAGCGTAACCGGGACTAGCAACGATGAGCAGTTCTTC
few	TRBV28	TRBJ2-7	.	CASMGQTVLYEQYF	TGTGCCAGCATGGGGCAGACAGTTCTCTACGAGCAGTACTTC
few	TRBV7-3	TRBJ2-7	.	CASSLNSGPYEQYF	TGTGCCAGCAGCTTAAATTCAGGTCCCTACGAGCAGTACTTC
.	TRBV20-1	TRBJ1-6	.	CSARVPPSPLHF	TGCAGTGCTAGAGTCCCACCCTCACCCCTCCACTTT
.	TRBV28	TRBJ2-7	.	CASSFNLAYEQYF	TGTGCCAGCAGTTTTAACTTGGCCTACGAGCAGTACTTC
.	TRBV25-1	TRBJ1-2	.	CASSGSPPGQPNYGYTF	TGTGCCAGCAGTGGATCCCCCCCCGGACAGCCGAACTATGGCTACACCTTC
few	TRBV7-9	TRBJ2-3	TRBD2	CASSLALAETDTQYF	TGTGCCAGCAGCTTAGCTCTAGCGGAAACAGATACGCAGTATTTT
.	TRBV6-5	TRBJ2-7	.	CASSYSEGGAFYEQYF	TGTGCCAGCAGTTATTCAGAGGGGGGGGCATTCTACGAGCAGTACTTC
.	TRBV9	TRBJ2-3	.	CASSPGRGRTSTDTQYF	TGTGCCAGCAGCCCCGGTCGGGGGAGGACTAGCACAGATACGCAGTATTTT
.	TRBV28	TRBJ2-3	.	CASSFRTTGLNLMGTDTQYF	TGTGCCAGCAGTTTTCGGACAACGGGACTTAATTTAATGGGCACAGATACACAGTATTTT
.	TRBV24-1	TRBJ2-5	.	CATSDVEGEETQYF	TGTGCCACCAGTGATGTCGAAGGGGAAGAGACCCAGTACTTC
.	TRBV6-6	TRBJ2-1	.	CASGEGNEQFF	TGTGCCAGCGGGGAAGGGAATGAGCAGTTCTTC
few	TRBV11-2	TRBJ1-2	.	CASSLDGGLGYTF	TGTGCCAGCAGCTTAGACGGAGGGCTAGGCTACACCTTC
.	TRBV20-1	TRBJ2-5	.	CSALGQETQYF	TGCAGTGCGCTGGGGCAAGAGACCCAGTACTTC
.	TRBV4-3	TRBJ1-2	TRBD1	CASSQSPGQGTGGYTF	TGCGCCAGCAGCCAGTCCCCGGGACAGGGTACGGGCGGCTACACCTTC
few	TRBV28	TRBJ2-3	.	CASSPDYTDTQYF	TGTGCCAGCAGCCCTGACTACACAGATACGCAGTATTTT
.	TRBV11-2	TRBJ1-1	.	CASSLQQNTEAFF	TGTGCCAGCAGTTTGCAGCAGAACACTGAAGCTTTCTTT
.	TRBV20-1	TRBJ1-2	.	CSASWEGGYGYTF	TGCAGTGCTAGCTGGGAGGGAGGCTATGGCTACACCTTC
few	TRBV9	TRBJ1-1	TRBD1	CALPQGVNTEAFF	TGTGCCCTACCCCAGGGGGTGAACACTGAAGCTTTCTTT
few	TRBV6-2/TRBV6-3	TRBJ2-3	.	CASSRTDRLSAQRQYF	TGTGCCAGCAGTAGGACCGACAGGTTGTCGGCACAGAGGCAGTATTTT
.	TRBV7-8	TRBJ1-2	.	CASSPGSQGFYGYTF	TGTGCCAGCAGCCCGGGATCACAGGGATTCTATGGCTACACCTTC
.	TRBV7-9	TRBJ2-3	.	CASSPGWLGATSTDTQYF	TGTGCCAGCAGCCCGGGCTGGCTAGGGGCCACTAGCACAGATACGCAGTATTTT
.	TRBV7-9	TRBJ1-4	TRBD1	CASTLRGTGPSTGEKLFF	TGTGCCAGCACCCTGAGGGGGACAGGGCCTTCGACGGGTGAAAAACTGTTTTTT
once	TRBV29-1	TRBJ1-1	.	CSVETDKNTEAFF	TGCAGCGTTGAGACAGACAAAAACACTGAAGCTTTCTTT
.	TRBV2	TRBJ2-1	.	CASEGRGDEQFF	TGTGCCAGCGAGGGCAGGGGGGATGAGCAGTTCTTC
.	TRBV6-5	TRBJ1-1	.	CASSPTEMNTEAFF	TGTGCCAGCAGCCCGACAGAGATGAACACTGAAGCTTTCTTT
.	TRBV7-2	TRBJ2-7	.	CASSSLGLSYEQYF	TGTGCCAGCAGCTCGCTCGGACTTTCCTACGAGCAGTACTTC
few	TRBV29-1	TRBJ2-7	.	CSVEENSYEQYF	TGCAGCGTTGAAGAGAATTCCTACGAGCAGTACTTC
.	TRBV7-9	TRBJ2-7	.	CASSLSREGYEQYF	TGTGCCAGCAGCTTAAGCAGGGAAGGCTACGAGCAGTACTTC
.	TRBV6-2/TRBV6-3	TRBJ1-2	.	CASSYIGHRDGYTF	TGTGCCAGCAGTTACATCGGACATCGGGATGGCTACACCTTC
.	TRBV20-1	TRBJ1-2	.	CSAGLGGNGYTF	TGCAGTGCTGGACTCGGGGGGAATGGCTACACCTTC
.	TRBV12-3/TRBV12-4	TRBJ2-3	.	CASSPPGHTQYF	TGTGCCAGCAGCCCTCCGGGACATACGCAGTATTTT
few	TRBV12-3/TRBV12-4	TRBJ1-5	.	CASSFNGGHQPQHF	TGTGCCAGCAGTTTTAACGGGGGCCACCAGCCCCAGCATTTT
.	TRBV20-1	TRBJ2-1	TRBD2	CSARRTGGSSYNEQFF	TGCAGTGCTAGGCGCACCGGGGGGAGCTCCTACAATGAGCAGTTCTTC
.	TRBV5-1	TRBJ2-7	.	CASSFGLAGIYEQYF	TGCGCCAGCAGCTTCGGGCTAGCAGGGATCTACGAGCAGTACTTC
few	TRBV29-1	TRBJ1-2	.	CSVEVREYGYTF	TGCAGCGTTGAAGTCAGGGAATATGGCTACACCTTC
once	TRBV15	TRBJ2-3	.	CATSRLNTDTQYF	TGTGCCACCAGCAGATTGAACACAGATACGCAGTATTTT
.	TRBV12-3/TRBV12-4	TRBJ1-4	.	CASTSWGREKLFF	TGTGCCAGCACCTCGTGGGGTCGGGAAAAACTGTTTTTT
.	TRBV11-2	TRBJ2-1	TRBD2	CASSLGWPSGGYNEQFF	TGTGCCAGCAGCTTAGGGTGGCCTAGCGGGGGCTACAATGAGCAGTTCTTC
.	TRBV27	TRBJ2-3	.	CASMQLGGTSTDTQYF	TGTGCCAGCATGCAATTAGGCGGCACTAGCACAGATACGCAGTATTTT